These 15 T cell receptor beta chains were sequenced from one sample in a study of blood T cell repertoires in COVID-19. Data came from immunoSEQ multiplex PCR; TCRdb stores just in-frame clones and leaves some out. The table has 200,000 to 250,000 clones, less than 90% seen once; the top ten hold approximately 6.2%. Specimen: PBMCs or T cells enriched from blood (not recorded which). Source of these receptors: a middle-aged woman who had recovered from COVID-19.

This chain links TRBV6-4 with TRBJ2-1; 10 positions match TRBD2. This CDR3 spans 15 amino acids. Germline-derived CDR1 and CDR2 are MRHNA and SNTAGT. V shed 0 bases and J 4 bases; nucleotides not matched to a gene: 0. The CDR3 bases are TGTGCCAGCAGTGACTCAGCGGGAGGGTACAATGAGCAGTTCTTC. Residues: CASSDSAGGYNEQFF.

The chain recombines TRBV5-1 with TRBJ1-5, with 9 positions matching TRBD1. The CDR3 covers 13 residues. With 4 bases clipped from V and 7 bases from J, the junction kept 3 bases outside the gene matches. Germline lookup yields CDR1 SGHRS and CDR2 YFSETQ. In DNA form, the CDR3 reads TGCGCCAGCAGCGTCACAGGGGGCCAGCCCCAGCATTTT. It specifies CASSVTGGQPQHF. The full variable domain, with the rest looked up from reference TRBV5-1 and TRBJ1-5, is KAGVTQTPRYLIKTRGQQVTLSCSPISGHRSVSWYQQTPGQGLQFLFEYFSETQRNKGNFPGRFSGRQFSNSRSEMNVSTLELGDSALYLCASSVTGGQPQHFGDGTRLSIL.

The CDR3: CASSPWEAMNTEAFF. CDR3 sequence (DNA): TGTGCCAGCAGCCCATGGGAGGCTATGAACACTGAAGCTTTCTTT. V and J are TRBV3-1 (or the pseudogene TRBV3-2) and TRBJ1-1; D is unresolved. The CDR3 is 15 residues long. Germline V CDR1 and CDR2: LGHDT, YNNKEL (reference sequence). Trimming removed 4 bases from V and 0 bases from J, with 12 bases in between.

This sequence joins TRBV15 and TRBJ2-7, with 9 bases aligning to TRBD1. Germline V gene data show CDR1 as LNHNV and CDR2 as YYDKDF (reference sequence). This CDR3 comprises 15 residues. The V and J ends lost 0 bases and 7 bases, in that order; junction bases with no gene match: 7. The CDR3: CATSRERDRAEEQYF. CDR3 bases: TGTGCCACCAGCAGAGAAAGGGACAGGGCTGAGGAGCAGTACTTC.

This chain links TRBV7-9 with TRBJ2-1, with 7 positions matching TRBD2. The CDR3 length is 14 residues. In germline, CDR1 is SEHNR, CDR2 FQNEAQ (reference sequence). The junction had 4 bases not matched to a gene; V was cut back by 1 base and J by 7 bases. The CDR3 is CASSLGGSSNEQFF. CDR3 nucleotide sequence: TGTGCCAGCAGCTTAGGCGGGAGTTCAAATGAGCAGTTCTTC.

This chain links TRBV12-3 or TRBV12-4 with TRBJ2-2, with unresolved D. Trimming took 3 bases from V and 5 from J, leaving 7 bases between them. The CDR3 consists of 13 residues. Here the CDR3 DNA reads TGTGCCAGCAGTTTCTTCGGGACCGGGGAGCTGTTTTTT. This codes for CASSFFGTGELFF.

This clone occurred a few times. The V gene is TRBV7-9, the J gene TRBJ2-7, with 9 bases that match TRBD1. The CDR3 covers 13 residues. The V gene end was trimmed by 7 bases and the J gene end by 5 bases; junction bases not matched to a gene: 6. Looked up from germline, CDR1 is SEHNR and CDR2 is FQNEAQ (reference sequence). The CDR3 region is CASTRTGENEQYF. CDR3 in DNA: TGTGCCAGCACCCGGACAGGGGAGAACGAGCAGTACTTC.

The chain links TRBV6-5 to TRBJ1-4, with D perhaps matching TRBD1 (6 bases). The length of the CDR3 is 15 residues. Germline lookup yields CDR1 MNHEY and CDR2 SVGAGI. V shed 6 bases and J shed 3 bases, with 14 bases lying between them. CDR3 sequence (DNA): TGTGCCAGCAGCCTGACAGGTGGATCTAATGAAAAACTGTTTTTT. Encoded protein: CASSLTGGSNEKLFF.

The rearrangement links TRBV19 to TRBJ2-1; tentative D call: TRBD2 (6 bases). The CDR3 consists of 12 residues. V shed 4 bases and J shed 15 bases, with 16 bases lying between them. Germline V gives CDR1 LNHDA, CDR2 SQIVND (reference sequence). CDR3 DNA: TGTGCCAGTAGTAATACCGGGACTTCAATGTTCTTC. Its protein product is CASSNTGTSMFF.

This CDR3 is CASSYTGAKNIQYF. DNA of the CDR3: TGTGCCAGCAGCTATACAGGGGCCAAAAACATTCAGTACTTC. This rearrangement joins TRBV5-4 to TRBJ2-4; D may be TRBD1 (6 bases). Trimming left V 3 bases short and J 1 base short, with 8 bases between. Per germline, CDR1 SGHNT and CDR2 YYREEE (reference sequence). This CDR3 contains 14 residues.

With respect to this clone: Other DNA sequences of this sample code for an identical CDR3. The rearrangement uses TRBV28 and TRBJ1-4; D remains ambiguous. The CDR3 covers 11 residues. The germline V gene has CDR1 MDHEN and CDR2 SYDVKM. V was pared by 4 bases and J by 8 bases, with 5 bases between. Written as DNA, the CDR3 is TGTGCCAGCAGTTCGAGGGAAAAACTGTTTTTT. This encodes CASSSREKLFF.

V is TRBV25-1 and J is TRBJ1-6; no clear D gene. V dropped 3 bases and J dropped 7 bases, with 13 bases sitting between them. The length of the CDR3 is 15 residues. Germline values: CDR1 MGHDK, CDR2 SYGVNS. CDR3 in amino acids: CASSDHLGANSPLHF. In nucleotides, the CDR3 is TGTGCCAGCAGTGATCACCTCGGAGCGAATTCACCCCTCCACTTT.

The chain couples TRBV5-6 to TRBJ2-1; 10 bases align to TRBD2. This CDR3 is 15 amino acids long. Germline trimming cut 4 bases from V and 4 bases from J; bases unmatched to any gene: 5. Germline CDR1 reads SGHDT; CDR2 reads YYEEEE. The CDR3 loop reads CASSDGTSDYNEQFF. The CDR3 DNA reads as TGTGCCAGCAGCGACGGGACTAGCGATTACAATGAGCAGTTCTTC.

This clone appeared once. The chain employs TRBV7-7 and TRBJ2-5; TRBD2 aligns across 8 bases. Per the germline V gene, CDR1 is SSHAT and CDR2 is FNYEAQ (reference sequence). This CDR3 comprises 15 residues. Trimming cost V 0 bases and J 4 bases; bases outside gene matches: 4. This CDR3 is CASSLAPRGGETQYF. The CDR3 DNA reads TGTGCCAGCAGCTTAGCACCACGGGGGGGAGAGACCCAGTACTTC.

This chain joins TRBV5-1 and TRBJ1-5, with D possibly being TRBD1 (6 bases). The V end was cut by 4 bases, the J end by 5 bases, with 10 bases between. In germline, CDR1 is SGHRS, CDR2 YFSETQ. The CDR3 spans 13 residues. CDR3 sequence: CASSPGQDQPQHF. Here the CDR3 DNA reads TGCGCCAGCAGCCCGGGACAAGATCAGCCCCAGCATTTT.